This T cell receptor (beta chain) was identified during a study of T-cell reconstitution after alpha-beta-depleted transplantation in children. The library targeted TCRbeta and was prepared with unique molecular identifiers. MiXCR was run by TCRdb on the PCR reads, yielding one entry per CDR3 protein. Here the sample spans 150,000 to 200,000 distinct CDR3 sequences, 6.5% to 7.5% being singletons. This clonotype was detected ten times or more. Sequenced material: PBMCs from the stem cell graft donor, taken from the stem cell graft. This TCR was recovered from a human donor who donated a stem cell graft to a child with Wiskott-Aldrich syndrome.

The CDR3 nucleotides are TGTGCCAGCCCGCCAAGGGGCCTGAACACTGAAGCTTTCTTT. This translates into CASPPRGLNTEAFF. The V and J genes are TRBV28 and TRBJ1-1; the D gene is possibly TRBD1 (5 bases). The CDR3 extends over 14 amino acids. V shed 8 bases and J shed 0 bases, with 13 bases lying between them. Germline V gives CDR1 MDHEN, CDR2 SYDVKM.